These T cell receptor beta chains were read from a single sample in a study of CD8+ T cells in alopecia areata. TCRdb's copy holds only in-frame clones and misses some; the assay was immunoSEQ multiplex PCR. The sample shows 110,000 or so clones, less than 70% of them seen only once. The sequences come from CD4+ T cells sorted from blood, collected at week 24, from a patient treated with tofacitinib. Receptors were obtained from a human donor with alopecia areata. Both conserved end residues are part of each CDR3. D genes are given only for firm matches. Clone size is stated in some rows and not others, as once, few, many or a class when expanded.

d_call j_call v_call clone_size cdr3_aa cdr3_nt
TRBD2 TRBJ2-7 TRBV15 NA CAIARGAIYEQYF TGTGCCATCGCGCGGGGGGCCATCTACGAGCAGTACTTC
TRBD1 TRBJ1-5 TRBV4-2 NA CASSQEVTGGTQPQHF TGTGCCAGCAGCCAAGAAGTCACAGGGGGGACTCAGCCCCAGCATTTT
NA TRBJ2-2 TRBV6-6 NA CASSYTPPGELFF TGTGCCAGCAGTTACACCCCCCCCGGGGAGCTGTTTTTT
NA TRBJ1-1 TRBV5-1 few CASSPAGGLNTEAFF TGCGCCAGCAGCCCGGCGGGGGGATTGAACACTGAAGCTTTCTTT
NA TRBJ2-2 TRBV30 NA CAWSVIPGELFF TGTGCCTGGAGTGTCATACCCGGGGAGCTGTTTTTT
TRBD1 TRBJ2-1 TRBV4-3 few CASSQDGGQAVEEQFF TGCGCCAGCAGCCAAGATGGGGGACAGGCGGTAGAAGAGCAGTTCTTC
TRBD1 TRBJ2-7 TRBV29-1 few CSVSPQGAYEQYF TGCAGCGTTTCACCGCAGGGGGCTTACGAGCAGTACTTC
NA TRBJ1-1 TRBV7-9 NA CASSLNSGVIGGSTEAFF TGTGCCAGCAGCTTAAATTCCGGGGTAATAGGGGGGAGCACTGAAGCTTTCTTT
NA TRBJ1-2 TRBV6-5 once CASSSQGIGGYTF TGTGCCAGCAGTTCTCAGGGCATCGGAGGCTACACCTTC
NA TRBJ1-2 TRBV30 NA CAWSVPKGFGYTF TGTGCCTGGAGTGTACCAAAAGGGTTTGGCTACACCTTC
TRBD1 TRBJ2-6 TRBV18 few CASSWTGGKAGANVLTF TGTGCCAGCTCATGGACAGGGGGCAAAGCGGGGGCCAACGTCCTGACTTTC
TRBD1 TRBJ1-2 TRBV18 once CASSPNQFTGASGYGYTF TGTGCCAGCTCACCCAATCAATTCACAGGGGCCTCTGGCTATGGCTACACCTTC
NA TRBJ2-3 TRBV29-1 NA CSAGGATDTQYF TGCAGCGCTGGGGGCGCCACAGATACGCAGTATTTT
TRBD2 TRBJ2-6 TRBV4-2 NA CASSPLGGGTLGANVLTF TGTGCCAGCAGCCCACTGGGCGGGGGGACCCTTGGGGCCAACGTCCTGACTTTC
NA TRBJ2-5 TRBV19 NA CASSEQGGETQYF TGTGCCAGTAGCGAACAGGGAGGAGAGACCCAGTACTTC
NA TRBJ1-2 TRBV7-9 NA CASIVNGHGNGYTF TGTGCCAGCATCGTAAACGGACATGGGAACGGCTACACCTTC
NA TRBJ1-1 TRBV6-5 few CASSGQLNTEAFF TGTGCCAGCAGTGGCCAGCTGAACACTGAAGCTTTCTTT
NA TRBJ1-2 TRBV4-1 NA CASSQERGRGDGYTF TGCGCCAGCAGCCAAGAGAGAGGGCGAGGAGATGGCTACACCTTC
NA TRBJ1-2 TRBV30 NA CAWSVLENSYGYTF TGTGCCTGGAGTGTACTGGAGAATAGCTATGGCTACACCTTC
TRBD1 TRBJ1-6 TRBV25-1 NA CASSVSDRRDSPLHF TGTGCCAGCAGTGTCTCGGACAGGAGGGATTCACCCCTCCACTTT
NA TRBJ2-5 TRBV5-1 few CASRWWGETQYF TGCGCCAGCAGATGGTGGGGAGAGACCCAGTACTTC
NA TRBJ2-1 TRBV7-2 NA CASSLAGPLDNEQFF TGTGCCAGCAGCTTAGCAGGGCCCCTAGACAATGAGCAGTTCTTC
NA TRBJ2-7 TRBV7-8 NA CASSLSGSWVYEQYF TGTGCCAGCAGCTTATCGGGTAGCTGGGTCTACGAGCAGTACTTC
TRBD2 TRBJ2-5 TRBV29-1 NA CSADNSGGASGETQYF TGCAGCGCTGATAATAGCGGGGGCGCTTCTGGAGAGACCCAGTACTTC
NA TRBJ1-2 TRBV2 NA CASSDRGSTNYGYTF TGTGCCAGCAGTGATCGGGGGTCCACTAACTATGGCTACACCTTC
NA TRBJ1-4 TRBV29-1 few CSVLGLGVATNEKLFF TGCAGCGTTTTAGGTTTGGGAGTCGCAACTAATGAAAAACTGTTTTTT
NA TRBJ1-1 TRBV2 NA CASSLKLEVTEAFF TGTGCCAGCAGTTTGAAACTTGAGGTCACTGAAGCTTTCTTT
NA TRBJ1-1 TRBV2 NA CASSKGPMNTEAFF TGTGCCAGCAGTAAGGGGCCCATGAACACTGAAGCTTTCTTT
TRBD1 TRBJ2-1 TRBV7-9 once CASTRDRGAYNEQFF TGTGCCAGCACTCGGGACAGGGGGGCCTACAATGAGCAGTTCTTC
NA TRBJ1-2 TRBV9 NA CASSTPGNGYTF TGTGCCAGCAGCACTCCAGGGAATGGCTACACCTTC